This TCR beta chain was sequenced for a study of blood T cells in healthy people across ages. Germline V CDR1 and CDR2: SQVTM, ANQGSEA. The CDR3 extends over 11 amino acids. Study-level findings and limits: Possibly, changes in expanded clonotypes were confounded because donor CMV status was unknown. Versus aged donors, long-lived donors had higher diversity and more naive CD4+ cells. With unsorted PBMCs, a conclusive comparison of naive versus antigen-experienced cells was not possible.

A second roughly 6 to 12 cycle PCR used barcoded and J-beta primers. At least 2.5 million CDR3-containing paired-end reads were obtained per sample. TCRdb passed the 5' RACE reads through MiXCR, listing each CDR3 protein once. Of about 680,000 distinct CDR3 sequences in the sample, around 45% were seen once. This clonotype appeared a few times. Its specificity is unknown. Input material: blood. The TCR was taken from an older woman in good health. This chain links TRBV29-1 with TRBJ2-1; D unclear. The better agreement between TRBJ2-7 and the DNA end casts doubt on the J call. The CDR3 sequence: CSVYSYNEQYF. Here the CDR3 DNA reads TGCAGCGTTTACTCCTACAATGAGCAGTACTTC.